This paragraph covers one T cell receptor (beta chain) sequence. This entry is derived from a study of blood T cell repertoires in COVID-19. Background on the study: Italy, Spain and the United States were the sources of the convalescent and acute COVID-19 samples.

Germline-derived CDR1 and CDR2 are KGHDR and SFDVKD. V dropped 0 bases and J dropped 6 bases, with 8 bases sitting between them. This CDR3 contains 14 residues. Original data processing: Reference gene primers were amplified, and this amplification served to estimate nucleated cell counts. The assay was immunoSEQ multiplex PCR, and TCRdb's table has in-frame clones only and misses some. That table gives V, J and clone size, and the DNA gave D and trimming. The sample lists hundreds of thousands of clones; roughly 89% were seen once. The rearrangement joins TRBV24-1 to TRBJ2-1; possible D gene TRBD2, 6 bases. This clonotype was obtained from a man between 18 and 29 years old with COVID-19, enrolled during active disease. The specimen sequenced was peripheral blood. The CDR3 DNA follows: TGTGCCACCAGTGATTTGCGGGGAGGCAATGAGCAGTTCTTC. Encoded protein: CATSDLRGGNEQFF.